Presented here are 21 T cell receptor beta chains from one specimen sequenced in a study of cytomegalovirus exposure and HLA in healthy donors. Sequencing was performed with immunoSEQ multiplex PCR; in TCRdb, only in-frame clones are kept and a portion is missing. The table has fewer than 350,000 clones, roughly 88% seen once; the top ten hold approximately 0.88%. The sample comprised PBMCs. These receptors were collected from a woman aged 18-30 years in good health and CMV-seronegative.

This chain joins TRBV27 and TRBJ2-1, with 9 bases matching TRBD2. After removal of 4 bases from V and 8 bases from J, the junction contained 15 bases not matched to a gene. From germline, CDR1 is MNHEY and CDR2 SMNVEV (reference sequence). This CDR3 region has 17 residues. This chain's CDR3 is CASSSLLLAGRVDEQFF. The CDR3 coding sequence is TGTGCCAGCAGTTCACTATTACTAGCGGGTCGAGTCGATGAGCAGTTCTTC.

This chain uses TRBV14 with TRBJ1-3; D is undetermined. V was clipped by 5 bases and J by 0 bases, with 11 bases between them. The germline V gene encodes CDR1 SGHDN and CDR2 FVKESK. This CDR3 is 15 amino acids long. The CDR3 region has the DNA TGTGCCAGCAGCAAGGAGATCATCTCTGGAAACACCATATATTTT. Translating it yields CASSKEIISGNTIYF.

The rearrangement joins TRBV14 to TRBJ2-7; 7 bases align to TRBD1. Germline V lookup: CDR1 SGHDN, CDR2 FVKESK. The J segment lost 5 bases and the V segment lost 2 bases, leaving 9 bases of the junction unmatched. The CDR3 is 15 amino acids. CDR3 loop: CASSQRQGRGNEQYF. CDR3 bases: TGTGCCAGCAGCCAACGACAGGGCAGGGGCAACGAGCAGTACTTC.

The chain's CDR3 is CASSQAPLYGYTF. CDR3 sequence (DNA): TGTGCCAGCAGCCAGGCCCCGTTGTATGGCTACACCTTC. The rearrangement links TRBV7-2 to TRBJ1-2; D not resolved. Per the germline V gene, CDR1 is SGHTA and CDR2 is FQGNSA. The CDR3 has 13 residues. V gave up 5 bases and J gave up 5 bases, with 12 bases separating them.

CDR3: CASTLERLTGELFF. The CDR3 nucleotides are TGTGCCAGCACCCTTGAGCGCCTCACCGGGGAGCTGTTTTTT. The chain carries TRBV11-2 and TRBJ2-2; no clear D. The V end lost 7 bases, the J end lost 4 bases, and 13 bases lay between the germline ends. CDR3 size: 14 residues. Germline CDR1 reads SGHAT; CDR2 reads FQNNGV.

This clone was observed a handful of times. The V gene is TRBV9, the J gene TRBJ1-1; tentative D call: TRBD1 (5 bases). The V gene's germline CDR1 is SGDLS and CDR2 YYNGEE. V gave up 3 bases and J gave up 5 bases, with 14 bases separating them. The CDR3 loop spans 14 amino acids. CDR3 loop: CASSGVGAGTEAFF. The CDR3 DNA reads as TGTGCCAGCAGCGGAGTAGGGGCAGGTACTGAAGCTTTCTTT.

This chain uses TRBV4-3 with TRBJ2-3, with D uncertain. Looked up from germline, CDR1 is LGHNA and CDR2 is YSLEER. The CDR3 has 15 residues. With 1 base removed from V and 6 bases from J, the gap between germline ends came to 14 bases. The CDR3 DNA is TGCGCCAGCAGCCAAGTCGGTCAGGTCGCGGATACGCAGTATTTT. Its translation: CASSQVGQVADTQYF.

The V and J genes are TRBV7-9 and TRBJ2-7; 11 nucleotides align to TRBD2. In germline, CDR1 is SEHNR, CDR2 FQNEAQ (reference sequence). This CDR3 comprises 17 residues. After removal of 1 base from V and 1 base from J, the junction contained 6 bases not matched to a gene. The CDR3 protein is CASSLEEASGRSYEQYF. CDR3 in DNA: TGTGCCAGCAGCTTAGAGGAGGCTAGCGGGAGGTCCTACGAGCAGTACTTC. Full variable domain (outside the CDR3, taken from reference TRBV7-9 and TRBJ2-7): DTGVSQNPRHKITKRGQNVTFRCDPISEHNRLYWYRQTLGQGPEFLTYFQNEAQLEKSRLLSDRFSAERPKGSFSTLEIQRTEQGDSAMYLCASSLEEASGRSYEQYFGPGTRLTVT.

This clone has just one count. V usage is TRBV19 and J usage is TRBJ2-5; D may be TRBD2 (6 bases). This CDR3 is built from 15 residues. Trimming stripped 5 bases from V and 5 bases from J, with 18 bases between. The germline gives CDR1 LNHDA, CDR2 SQIVND (reference sequence). CDR3 in DNA: TGTGCCAGTAGTGCCTCCCCGACTAGGGCGGAGACCCAGTACTTC. Its protein is CASSASPTRAETQYF.

The V call is TRBV6-5, the J call TRBJ2-2; D not resolved. Trimming removed 3 bases from V and 4 bases from J, with 6 bases in between. CDR1 and CDR2 from the germline V gene are MNHEY and SVGAGI. The CDR3 has 13 amino acids. The CDR3 here is CASSYSITGELFF. Written as DNA, the CDR3 is TGTGCCAGCAGTTATAGCATCACCGGGGAGCTGTTTTTT.

This chain connects TRBV4-2 to TRBJ1-5; 7 bases match TRBD1. Trimming at V came to 4 bases and at J to 1 base, leaving 4 bases not matched to a gene. Germline V CDR1 and CDR2: LGHNA, YNFKEQ. The CDR3 is made up of 15 amino acids. The CDR3 region is CASSPDRVSNQPQHF. CDR3 nucleotides: TGTGCCAGCAGCCCCGACAGGGTGAGCAATCAGCCCCAGCATTTT.

The chain combines TRBV14 with TRBJ2-2; D possibly corresponds to TRBD1 (7 bases). The CDR3 loop spans 17 amino acids. V was cut by 4 bases and J by 4 bases, with 19 bases left in between. The germline V gene encodes CDR1 SGHDN and CDR2 FVKESK. The CDR3 region is CASSPLGGGYLTGELFF. DNA for the CDR3: TGTGCCAGCAGCCCCCTAGGAGGGGGCTATCTCACCGGGGAGCTGTTTTTT.

The chain carries TRBV5-1 and TRBJ1-1; no definite D call. Per the germline V gene, CDR1 is SGHRS and CDR2 is YFSETQ. The CDR3 has 14 residues. V lost 0 bases, J lost 4 bases, and 10 bases lay in between. For the CDR3, the DNA is TGCGCCAGCAGCTTGGAGCTGGCGGGCACTGAAGCTTTCTTT. Its protein product is CASSLELAGTEAFF.

The J gene is TRBJ1-2, the V gene TRBV7-2; 8 nucleotides align to TRBD1. Germline values: CDR1 SGHTA, CDR2 FQGNSA. The CDR3 contains 15 residues. The ends lost 5 bases at V and 1 base at J; junction bases unmatched: 6. CDR3: CASSPQGGGNYGYTF. The CDR3 nucleotides read TGTGCCAGCAGCCCACAGGGGGGAGGTAACTATGGCTACACCTTC.

This clone was detected a few times. V usage is TRBV12-5 and J usage is TRBJ1-5; perhaps TRBD1 as D (6 bases). Germline assignment: CDR1 LGHNT and CDR2 FRNRAP. V was shortened by 6 bases and J by 1 base, with 7 bases between the two germline ends. CDR3 length equals 13 residues. DNA for the CDR3: TGTGCTAGTGGCACAGGGAGCAATCAGCCCCAGCATTTT. Residues: CASGTGSNQPQHF.

The V and J genes are TRBV7-2 and TRBJ1-1, with no clear D. The CDR3 totals 16 residues. In germline, CDR1 is SGHTA, CDR2 FQGNSA. The ends were cut back, 0 bases at V and 1 base at J, with 12 bases in the middle. As DNA, the CDR3 is TGTGCCAGCAGCTTAGCTGCAGGTCACGGGAACACTGAAGCTTTCTTT. This translates into CASSLAAGHGNTEAFF.

The genes are TRBV7-3 and TRBJ2-1; 12 bases are a match to TRBD2. The V gene's germline CDR1 is SGHTA and CDR2 FQGTGA. The CDR3 contains 14 residues. V gave up 5 bases and J gave up 10 bases; unmatched junction bases: 6. CDR3 nucleotide sequence: TGTGCCAGCAGCCCCCGAACTAGCGGGGGGGAGCAGTTCTTC. It translates to CASSPRTSGGEQFF.

The chain combines TRBV2 with TRBJ2-3; the match to TRBD1 covers 10 bases. Trimming removed 10 bases from V and 3 bases from J; junction bases left unmatched: 7. Germline values: CDR1 SNHLY, CDR2 FYNNEI. The CDR3 is 14 residues long. CDR3 nucleotides: TGTGCCACCGGGACAGGGGTTGCGACAGATACGCAGTATTTT. This sequence encodes CATGTGVATDTQYF.

The gene calls are TRBV19 and TRBJ1-1; a possible D gene is TRBD1 (5 bases). Trimming removed 5 bases at V and 0 bases at J, with 10 bases between. Germline CDR1 is LNHDA and CDR2 is SQIVND (reference sequence). This CDR3 comprises 14 residues. The CDR3 DNA sequence: TGTGCCAGTAGTCTCGGAGGGGTGAACACTGAAGCTTTCTTT. Translating it yields CASSLGGVNTEAFF. Full variable domain (rest looked up from reference TRBV19 and TRBJ1-1): DGGITQSPKYLFRKEGQNVTLSCEQNLNHDAMYWYRQDPGQGLRLIYYSQIVNDFQKGDIAEGYSVSREKKESFPLTVTSAQKNPTAFYLCASSLGGVNTEAFFGQGTRLTVV.

The genes are TRBV28 and TRBJ2-1; perhaps TRBD1 as D (9 bases). Trimming took off 6 bases at V and 4 bases at J, with 22 bases between the two ends. Germline V lookup: CDR1 MDHEN, CDR2 SYDVKM. CDR3 length: 17 amino acids. Here the CDR3 reads CASRTGGGGISYNEQFF. CDR3 in DNA: TGTGCCAGCAGAACAGGGGGCGGGGGGATCAGTTACAATGAGCAGTTCTTC.

The rearrangement uses TRBV28 and TRBJ2-1; 10 positions match TRBD2. The CDR3 loop spans 15 amino acids. J was trimmed by 4 bases and V by 6 bases; bases with no gene match: 6. CDR1 is MDHEN and CDR2 is SYDVKM in the germline V gene. CDR3 DNA: TGTGCCAGCAGATTAGCGGGAGGACCATACAATGAGCAGTTCTTC. Protein product: CASRLAGGPYNEQFF. Filled out from reference TRBV28 and TRBJ2-1, the complete variable domain reads DVKVTQSSRYLVKRTGEKVFLECVQDMDHENMFWYRQDPGLGLRLIYFSYDVKMKEKGDIPEGYSVSREKKERFSLILESASTNQTSMYLCASRLAGGPYNEQFFGPGTRLTVL.